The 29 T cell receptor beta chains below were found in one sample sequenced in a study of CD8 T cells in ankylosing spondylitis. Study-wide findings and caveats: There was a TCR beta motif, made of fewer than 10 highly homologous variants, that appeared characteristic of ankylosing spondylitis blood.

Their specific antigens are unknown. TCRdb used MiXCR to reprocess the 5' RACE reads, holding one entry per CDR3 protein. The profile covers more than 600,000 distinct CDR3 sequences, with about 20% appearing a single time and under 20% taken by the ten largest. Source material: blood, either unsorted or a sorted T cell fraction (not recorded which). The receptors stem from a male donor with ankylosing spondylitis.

For the CDR3, the DNA is TGCGCCAGCAGCCGGGAGAGTAGCGACGAGCAGTTCTTC. Translation: CASSRESSDEQFF. The V gene is TRBV5-1, the J gene TRBJ2-1; possibly TRBD2 for D (6 bases). There are 13 residues in the CDR3. Germline V CDR1 and CDR2: SGHRS, YFSETQ. Trimming removed 4 bases from V and 10 bases from J, with 15 bases in between. Supplemented by reference TRBV5-1 and TRBJ2-1, the full variable domain reads KAGVTQTPRYLIKTRGQQVTLSCSPISGHRSVSWYQQTPGQGLQFLFEYFSETQRNKGNFPGRFSGRQFSNSRSEMNVSTLELGDSALYLCASSRESSDEQFFGPGTRLTVL.

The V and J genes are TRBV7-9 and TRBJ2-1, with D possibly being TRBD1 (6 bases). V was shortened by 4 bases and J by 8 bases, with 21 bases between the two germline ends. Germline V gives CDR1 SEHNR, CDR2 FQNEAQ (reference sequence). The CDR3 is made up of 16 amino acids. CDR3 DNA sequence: TGTGCCAGCAGCTCCCAGTGGGGTCAGGGGTGGGATGAGCAGTTCTTC. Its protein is CASSSQWGQGWDEQFF.

CDR3 in amino acids: CASSLPVAGRGTQYF. In DNA form, the CDR3 reads TGTGCCAGCAGTTTACCTGTCGCGGGACGGGGGACCCAGTACTTC. The rearrangement joins TRBV28 to TRBJ2-5; D might be TRBD2 (6 bases). The CDR3 totals 15 residues. Germline V CDR1 and CDR2: MDHEN, SYDVKM. The V and J ends lost 2 bases and 7 bases respectively, with 17 bases between them.

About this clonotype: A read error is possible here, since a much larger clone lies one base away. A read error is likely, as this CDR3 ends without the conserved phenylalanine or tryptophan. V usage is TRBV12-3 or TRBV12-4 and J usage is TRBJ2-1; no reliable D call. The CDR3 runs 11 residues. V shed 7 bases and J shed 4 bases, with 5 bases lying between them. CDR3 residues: CASTEYNEQFL. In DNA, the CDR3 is TGTGCCAGCACCGAATACAATGAGCAGTTCCTC.

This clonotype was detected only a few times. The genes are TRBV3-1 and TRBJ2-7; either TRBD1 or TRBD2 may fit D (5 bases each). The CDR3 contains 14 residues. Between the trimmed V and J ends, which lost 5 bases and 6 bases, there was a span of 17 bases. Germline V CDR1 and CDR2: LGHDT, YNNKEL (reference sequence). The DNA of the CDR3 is TGTGCCAGCAGCTCTCGGGACCAGATCTCCGAGCAGTACTTC. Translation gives CASSSRDQISEQYF.

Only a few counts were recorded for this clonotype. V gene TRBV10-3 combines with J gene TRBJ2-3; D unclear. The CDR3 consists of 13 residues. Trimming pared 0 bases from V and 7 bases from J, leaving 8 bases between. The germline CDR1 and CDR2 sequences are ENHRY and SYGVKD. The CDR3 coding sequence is TGTGCCATCAGTGAGTCGTCGGCTAATACGCAGTATTTT. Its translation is CAISESSANTQYF.

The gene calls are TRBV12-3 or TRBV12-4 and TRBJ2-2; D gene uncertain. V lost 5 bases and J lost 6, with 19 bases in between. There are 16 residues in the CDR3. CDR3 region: CASSLLPPPPSGELFF. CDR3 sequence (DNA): TGTGCCAGCAGTCTTCTCCCTCCCCCCCCGTCCGGGGAGCTGTTTTTT.

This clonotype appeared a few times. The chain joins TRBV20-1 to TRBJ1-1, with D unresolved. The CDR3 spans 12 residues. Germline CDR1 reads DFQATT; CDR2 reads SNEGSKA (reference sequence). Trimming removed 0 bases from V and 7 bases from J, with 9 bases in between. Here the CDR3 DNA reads TGCAGTGCTAGAGAGGGCGGGCTTGAAGCTTTCTTT. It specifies CSAREGGLEAFF.

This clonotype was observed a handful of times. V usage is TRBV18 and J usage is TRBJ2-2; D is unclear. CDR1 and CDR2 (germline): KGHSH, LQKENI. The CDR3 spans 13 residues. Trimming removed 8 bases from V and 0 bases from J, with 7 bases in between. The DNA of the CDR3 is TGTGCCAGCATTCCAGCGAACACCGGGGAGCTGTTTTTT. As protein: CASIPANTGELFF.

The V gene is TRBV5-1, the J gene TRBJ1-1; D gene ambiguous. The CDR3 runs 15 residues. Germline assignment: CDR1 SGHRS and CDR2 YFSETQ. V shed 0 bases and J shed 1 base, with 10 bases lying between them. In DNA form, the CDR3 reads TGCGCCAGCAGCTTGGCCAACAGCGCGAACACTGAAGCTTTCTTT. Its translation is CASSLANSANTEAFF.

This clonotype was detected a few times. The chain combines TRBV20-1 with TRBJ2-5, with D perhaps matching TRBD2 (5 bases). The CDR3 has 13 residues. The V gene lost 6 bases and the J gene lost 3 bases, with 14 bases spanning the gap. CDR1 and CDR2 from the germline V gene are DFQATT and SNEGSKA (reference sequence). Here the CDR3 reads CSARGYEEETQYF. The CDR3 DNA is TGCAGTGCGCGCGGGTACGAAGAAGAGACCCAGTACTTC.

As DNA, the CDR3 is TGTGCCAGCAGCTTTCTACCCTCAGCGGGAGATCGGTACAATGAGCAGTTCTTC. Its translation: CASSFLPSAGDRYNEQFF. This sequence joins TRBV7-8 and TRBJ2-1, with 8 bases matching TRBD2. Germline lookup yields CDR1 SGHVS and CDR2 FQNEAQ. This CDR3 contains 18 residues. Trimming at V came to 3 bases and at J to 4 bases, leaving 14 bases not matched to a gene.

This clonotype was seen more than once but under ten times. CDR3 DNA: TGTGCCAGCAGCCCAGAGGGGGCTTCACCCCTCCACTTT. It codes for CASSPEGASPLHF. The chain is built from TRBV7-2 and TRBJ1-6, with TRBD1 identical over 7 bases. Germline lookup yields CDR1 SGHTA and CDR2 FQGNSA. V was pared by 5 bases and J by 9 bases, with 4 bases of the junction left unmatched. This CDR3 has 13 amino acids.

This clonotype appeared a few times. This chain's CDR3 is CASSEEISGGSAPLHF. The CDR3 DNA follows: TGTGCCAGCAGTGAAGAAATTTCGGGGGGTTCGGCACCCCTCCACTTT. V is TRBV2 and J is TRBJ1-6; tentatively, D is TRBD1 (5 bases). CDR1 is SNHLY, CDR2 FYNNEI, per germline. The CDR3 sequence is 16 residues long. V shed 1 base and J shed 11 bases, with 18 bases lying between them.

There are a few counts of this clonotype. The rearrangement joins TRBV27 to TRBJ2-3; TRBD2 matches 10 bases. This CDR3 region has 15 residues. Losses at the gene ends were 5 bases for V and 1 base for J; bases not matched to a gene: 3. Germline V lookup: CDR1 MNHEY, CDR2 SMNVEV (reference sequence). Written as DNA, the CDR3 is TGTGCCAGCAGTACGCTAGCGGGAGGCACAGATACGCAGTATTTT. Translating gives CASSTLAGGTDTQYF.

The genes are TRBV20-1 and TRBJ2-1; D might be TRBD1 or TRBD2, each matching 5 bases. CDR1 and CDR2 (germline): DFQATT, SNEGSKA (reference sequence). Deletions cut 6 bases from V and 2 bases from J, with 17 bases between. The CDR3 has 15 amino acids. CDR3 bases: TGCAGTGCCGCGGGTGGCTCACAGGCCTACAATGAGCAGTTCTTC. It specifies CSAAGGSQAYNEQFF.

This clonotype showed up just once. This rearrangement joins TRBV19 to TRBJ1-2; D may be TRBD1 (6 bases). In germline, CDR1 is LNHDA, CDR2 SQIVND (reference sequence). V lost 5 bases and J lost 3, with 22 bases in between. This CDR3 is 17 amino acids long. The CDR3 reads CASSLRDTRSLYYGYTF. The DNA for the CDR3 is TGTGCCAGTAGTCTAAGGGACACGAGGAGTCTTTACTATGGCTACACCTTC.

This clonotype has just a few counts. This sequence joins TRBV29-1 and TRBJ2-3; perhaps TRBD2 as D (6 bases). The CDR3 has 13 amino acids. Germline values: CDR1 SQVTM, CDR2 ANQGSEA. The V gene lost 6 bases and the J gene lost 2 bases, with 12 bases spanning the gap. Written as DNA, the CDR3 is TGCAGCGTACATCGGGGGTACACAGATACGCAGTATTTT. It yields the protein CSVHRGYTDTQYF.

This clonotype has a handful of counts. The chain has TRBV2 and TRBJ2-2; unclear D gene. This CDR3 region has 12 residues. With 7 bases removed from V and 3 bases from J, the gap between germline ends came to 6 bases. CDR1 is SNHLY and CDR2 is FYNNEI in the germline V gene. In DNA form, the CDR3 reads TGTGCCAGCAATGGGGACACCGGGGAGCTGTTTTTT. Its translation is CASNGDTGELFF. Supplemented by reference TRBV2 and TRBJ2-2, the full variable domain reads EPEVTQTPSHQVTQMGQEVILRCVPISNHLYFYWYRQILGQKVEFLVSFYNNEISEKSEIFDDQFSVERPDGSNFTLKIRSTKLEDSAMYFCASNGDTGELFFGEGSRLTVL.

CDR3 bases: TGTGCTAGTGGTTTGGTACTAGGGGGGGGACATGAGCAGTTCTTC. This translates into CASGLVLGGGHEQFF. The chain joins TRBV12-5 to TRBJ2-1, with TRBD2 as a possible D gene (7 bases). The CDR3 loop spans 15 amino acids. Trimming removed 0 bases from V and 8 bases from J, with 14 bases in between. CDR1 LGHNT and CDR2 FRNRAP come from the germline V gene.

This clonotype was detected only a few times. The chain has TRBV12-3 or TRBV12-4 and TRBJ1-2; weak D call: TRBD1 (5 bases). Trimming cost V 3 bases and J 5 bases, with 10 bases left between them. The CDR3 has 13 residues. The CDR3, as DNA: TGTGCCAGCAGTTTTGGGACTCCATATGGCTACACCTTC. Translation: CASSFGTPYGYTF.

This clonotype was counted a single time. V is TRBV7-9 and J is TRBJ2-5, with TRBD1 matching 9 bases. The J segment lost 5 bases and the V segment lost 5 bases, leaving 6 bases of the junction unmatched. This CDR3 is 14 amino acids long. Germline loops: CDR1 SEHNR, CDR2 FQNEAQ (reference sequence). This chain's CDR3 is CASSQQGAWETQYF. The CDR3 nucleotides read TGTGCCAGCAGCCAACAGGGGGCATGGGAGACCCAGTACTTC. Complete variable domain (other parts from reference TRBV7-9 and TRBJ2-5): DTGVSQNPRHKITKRGQNVTFRCDPISEHNRLYWYRQTLGQGPEFLTYFQNEAQLEKSRLLSDRFSAERPKGSFSTLEIQRTEQGDSAMYLCASSQQGAWETQYFGPGTRLLVL.

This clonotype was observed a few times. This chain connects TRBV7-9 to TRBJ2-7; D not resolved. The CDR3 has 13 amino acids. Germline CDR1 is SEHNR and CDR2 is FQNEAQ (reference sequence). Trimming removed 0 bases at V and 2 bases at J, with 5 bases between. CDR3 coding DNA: TGTGCCAGCAGCTTAGCGGTGCCCTACGAGCAGTACTTC. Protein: CASSLAVPYEQYF.

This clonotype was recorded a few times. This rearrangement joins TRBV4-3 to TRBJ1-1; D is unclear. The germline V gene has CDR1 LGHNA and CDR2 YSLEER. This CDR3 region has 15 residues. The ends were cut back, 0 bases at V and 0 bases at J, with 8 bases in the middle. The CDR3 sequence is CASSQDQDLNTEAFF. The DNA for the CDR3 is TGCGCCAGCAGCCAAGATCAAGATTTGAACACTGAAGCTTTCTTT.

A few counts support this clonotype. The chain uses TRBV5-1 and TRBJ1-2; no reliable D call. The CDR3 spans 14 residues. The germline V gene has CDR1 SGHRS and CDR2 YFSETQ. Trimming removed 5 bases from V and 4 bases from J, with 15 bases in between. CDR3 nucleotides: TGCGCCAGCAGAGCAGATTCGTCCGCCTATGGCTACACCTTC. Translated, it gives CASRADSSAYGYTF.

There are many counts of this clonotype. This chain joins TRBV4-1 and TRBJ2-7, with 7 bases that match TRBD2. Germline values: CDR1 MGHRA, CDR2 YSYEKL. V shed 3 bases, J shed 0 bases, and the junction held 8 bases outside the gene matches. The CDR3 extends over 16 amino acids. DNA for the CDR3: TGCGCCAGCAGCCATACTCTAGCGGACCCCTCCTACGAGCAGTACTTC. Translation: CASSHTLADPSYEQYF.

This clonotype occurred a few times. Written as DNA, the CDR3 is TGCAGCGTCCAAGACACCCTACGTACAGATACGCAGTATTTT. The encoded protein is CSVQDTLRTDTQYF. The chain joins TRBV29-1 to TRBJ2-3; D is undetermined. There are 14 residues in the CDR3. Per the germline V gene, CDR1 is SQVTM and CDR2 is ANQGSEA. Trimming removed 6 bases at V and 3 bases at J, with 16 bases between.

The CDR3 sequence: CASSLVGPSNEQFF. The DNA for the CDR3 is TGTGCCAGCAGCTTAGTGGGTCCTAGCAATGAGCAGTTCTTC. This chain joins TRBV7-2 and TRBJ2-1; D unclear. V shed 1 base and J shed 6 bases, with 10 bases lying between them. The CDR3 covers 14 residues. Germline V gives CDR1 SGHTA, CDR2 FQGNSA.

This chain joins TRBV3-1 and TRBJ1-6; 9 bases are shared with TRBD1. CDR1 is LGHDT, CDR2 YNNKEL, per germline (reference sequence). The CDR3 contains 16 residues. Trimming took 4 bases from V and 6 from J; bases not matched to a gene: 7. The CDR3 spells CASSRQDRGLNSPLHF. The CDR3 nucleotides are TGTGCCAGCAGCCGGCAGGACAGGGGTCTTAATTCACCCCTCCACTTT.